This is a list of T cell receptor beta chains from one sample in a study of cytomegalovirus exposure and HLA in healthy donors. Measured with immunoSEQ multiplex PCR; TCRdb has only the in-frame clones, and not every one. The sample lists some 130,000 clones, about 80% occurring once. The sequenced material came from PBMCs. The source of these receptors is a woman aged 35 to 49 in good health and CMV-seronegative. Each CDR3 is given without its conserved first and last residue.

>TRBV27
ASSLEGSSQPQH
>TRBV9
ASSVGHRGLYEQY
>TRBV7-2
ASSLALSYEQY
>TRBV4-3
ASSEGLAGGPPGELF
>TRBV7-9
ASRTRTSGGSTGELF
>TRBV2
ASTDRGLAKNIQY
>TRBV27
ASSFRGYYSNQPQH
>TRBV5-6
ASSWTGGSYGYT
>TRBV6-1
ASSKRTVEQY
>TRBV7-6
ASSPKETQY
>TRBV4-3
PSSRGTGEPYEQY
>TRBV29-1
SAWTGQGASYEQY
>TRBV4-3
ASSQDPGGFGNSPLH
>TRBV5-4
ASSPGTSGGFGQF
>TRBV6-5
ASSDREQSYT
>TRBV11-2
ASMGYPGTEAF
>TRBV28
ASTAGDKQY
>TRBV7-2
ASSFGFRLNQPQH
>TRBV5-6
ASSAGGTYNEQF
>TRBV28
ASTPPRGPLH
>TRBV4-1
ASSQDGGLNTGELF
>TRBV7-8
ASSLAEYEQY
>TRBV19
ASSVIRDTAYNSPLH
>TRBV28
ASPAVGTENTEAF
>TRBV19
ASSPQGPGHQPQH
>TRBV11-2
ASSTQLGTQY
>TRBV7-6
ASSLGQGRGEETQY
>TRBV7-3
ASSAGLLTEAF
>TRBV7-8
ASSSRDVEYNEQF
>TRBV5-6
ASSYDRVSDGTGELF
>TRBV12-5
ASALDRNSNQPQH
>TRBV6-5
ASSYTGAHGYT
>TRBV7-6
ASSSPRVSETQY
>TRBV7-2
ASSLKGERSPLH
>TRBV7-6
ASSTGGAGDTQY
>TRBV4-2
ASSPGTSAQETQY
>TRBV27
ASRLWGDRDEQY
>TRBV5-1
ASSLEHRTNTDTQY
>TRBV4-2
ASSQRLEGHNEQF
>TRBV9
ASSGDRTAGANVLT
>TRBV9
ASSGGEGAPNSPLH
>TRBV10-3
AISGGLADSYNEQF
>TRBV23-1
ASSHSISPGNTIY
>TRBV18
ASSPSGTGIYGYT
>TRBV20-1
SAETGGVQY
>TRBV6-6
ASSWGQGGNTIY
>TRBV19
ASSGGMNTEAF
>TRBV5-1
ASSLDPSRTNTEAF
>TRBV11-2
ASSLTSAGVSETQY
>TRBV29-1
SASTGAGDTQY